This entry describes one T cell receptor beta chain. Its antigen remains unknown. Assay: immunoSEQ multiplex PCR; the TCRdb copy retains only in-frame clones and omits some. The sample holds approximately 54,000 clones, about four fifths seen once. With 0 bases removed from V and 10 bases from J, the gap between germline ends came to 10 bases. CDR1 LGHNA and CDR2 YSLEER come from the germline V gene. The CDR3 has 14 residues. The sample is drawn from a study of T cells in localized non-small cell lung cancer. Points from the study as a whole: Elevated blood T cell density was associated with longer overall survival. Heterogeneity stays possible, as sequencing covered only one tumor region. The greatest T cell clonality was found in uninvolved adjacent lung (higher than in tumor). In adjacent lung appeared a median roughly 56 of the top 100 tumor clones.

The sequence was collected from a female donor older than 55 with stage II squamous cell lung carcinoma. The V and J genes are TRBV4-3 and TRBJ1-6, with D hard to call. Sequencing used peripheral blood, obtained before any cancer treatment. CDR3 in amino acids: CASSQEPRGSPLHF. The CDR3 nucleotides are TGCGCCAGCAGCCAAGAACCACGAGGGTCACCCCTCCACTTT.